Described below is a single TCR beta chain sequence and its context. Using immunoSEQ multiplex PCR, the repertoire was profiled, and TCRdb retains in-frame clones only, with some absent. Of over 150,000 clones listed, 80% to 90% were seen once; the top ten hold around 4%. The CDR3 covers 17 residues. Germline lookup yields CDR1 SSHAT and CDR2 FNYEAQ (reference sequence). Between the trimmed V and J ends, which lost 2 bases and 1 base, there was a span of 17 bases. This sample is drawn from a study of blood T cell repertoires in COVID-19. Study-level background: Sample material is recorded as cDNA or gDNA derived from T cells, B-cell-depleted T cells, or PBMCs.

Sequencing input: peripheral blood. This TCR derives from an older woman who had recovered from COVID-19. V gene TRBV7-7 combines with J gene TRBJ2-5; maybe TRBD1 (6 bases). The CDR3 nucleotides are TGTGCCAGCAGCTTAACGTTGGCAGGGGCGGGCCAAGAGACCCAGTACTTC. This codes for CASSLTLAGAGQETQYF.